The 7 T cell receptor beta chains below were found in one sample sequenced in a study of OX40 agonist ivuxolimab in advanced cancers. The data were produced by immunoSEQ multiplex PCR, yet TCRdb's version contains in-frame clones alone and is incomplete. The repertoire holds just over 90,000 clones, with roughly 90% as singletons. The sample consisted of CD4+ or CD8+ T cells sorted from blood, taken in a trial of the OX40 agonist ivuxolimab. All receptors derive from an adult with an advanced solid tumor such as melanoma, head and neck, liver or kidney cancer.

About this clone itself: At one end, the junction sequence differs from germline, possibly due to a read error. V usage is TRBV5-6 and J usage is TRBJ2-5; 7 bases map to TRBD2. This CDR3 region has 14 residues. Germline V gene sequence: CDR1 SGHDT, CDR2 YYEEEE. This chain's CDR3 is CASRFLAGGETQYF. In DNA form, the CDR3 reads TGTGCCAGCCGCTTTTTAGCGGGCGGAGAGACCCAGTACTTC. Filled out from reference TRBV5-6 and TRBJ2-5, the complete variable domain reads DAGVTQSPTHLIKTRGQQVTLRCSPKSGHDTVSWYQQALGQGPQFIFQYYEEEERQRGNFPDRFSGHQFPNYSSELNVNALLLGDSALYLCASRFLAGGETQYFGPGTRLLVL.

J is TRBJ2-1 and V is TRBV12-5, with D uncertain. Germline CDR1 and CDR2: LGHNT and FRNRAP. This CDR3 is 15 amino acids long. Trimming cost V 4 bases and J 8 bases, with 18 bases left between them. CDR3 residues: CASGWVGLEFDEQFF. Here the CDR3 DNA reads TGTGCTAGTGGTTGGGTAGGGTTAGAATTCGATGAGCAGTTCTTC.

This sequence joins TRBV30 and TRBJ2-1; 10 bases are a match to TRBD1. CDR1 is GTSNPN, CDR2 SVGIG, per germline (reference sequence). CDR3 length equals 14 residues. V was clipped by 6 bases and J by 4 bases; unmatched bases: 6. As DNA, the CDR3 is TGTGCCTGTAACCGGGACAGGGGTTACAATGAGCAGTTCTTC. Amino acids: CACNRDRGYNEQFF.

The rearrangement links TRBV28 to TRBJ1-3; TRBD1 agrees at 7 bases. Unmatched junction bases numbered 3, after V lost 4 bases and J lost 3 bases. Looked up from germline, CDR1 is MDHEN and CDR2 is SYDVKM. CDR3 length: 14 residues. CDR3 coding DNA: TGTGCCAGCAGTTACTACAGGGGTGGAAACACCATATATTTT. It specifies CASSYYRGGNTIYF.

V usage is TRBV28 and J usage is TRBJ1-5, with 7 bases matching TRBD1. Germline V CDR1 and CDR2: MDHEN, SYDVKM. With 5 bases clipped from V and 0 bases from J, the junction kept 4 bases outside the gene matches. The length of the CDR3 is 15 residues. CDR3 nucleotide sequence: TGTGCCAGCAGTCAGGGGGGTAGTAGCAATCAGCCCCAGCATTTT. Translating it yields CASSQGGSSNQPQHF. Complete variable domain (other parts from reference TRBV28 and TRBJ1-5): DVKVTQSSRYLVKRTGEKVFLECVQDMDHENMFWYRQDPGLGLRLIYFSYDVKMKEKGDIPEGYSVSREKKERFSLILESASTNQTSMYLCASSQGGSSNQPQHFGDGTRLSIL.

This chain connects TRBV2 to TRBJ2-4; D call uncertain. This CDR3 is built from 16 residues. Between the trimmed V and J ends, which lost 10 bases and 1 base, there was a span of 20 bases. Per the germline V gene, CDR1 is SNHLY and CDR2 is FYNNEI. CDR3 region: CATTDHGSGAKNIQYF. The CDR3 DNA sequence: TGTGCCACCACTGATCACGGCAGTGGGGCCAAAAACATTCAGTACTTC.

V gene TRBV5-1 combines with J gene TRBJ1-1; maybe TRBD1 (5 bases). Germline CDR1 SGHRS, CDR2 YFSETQ. The CDR3 has 14 residues. Trimming stripped 4 bases from V and 2 bases from J, with 12 bases between. The CDR3 region has the DNA TGCGCCAGCAGCCCGGGACTAGGAAACACTGAAGCTTTCTTT. Translated: CASSPGLGNTEAFF.